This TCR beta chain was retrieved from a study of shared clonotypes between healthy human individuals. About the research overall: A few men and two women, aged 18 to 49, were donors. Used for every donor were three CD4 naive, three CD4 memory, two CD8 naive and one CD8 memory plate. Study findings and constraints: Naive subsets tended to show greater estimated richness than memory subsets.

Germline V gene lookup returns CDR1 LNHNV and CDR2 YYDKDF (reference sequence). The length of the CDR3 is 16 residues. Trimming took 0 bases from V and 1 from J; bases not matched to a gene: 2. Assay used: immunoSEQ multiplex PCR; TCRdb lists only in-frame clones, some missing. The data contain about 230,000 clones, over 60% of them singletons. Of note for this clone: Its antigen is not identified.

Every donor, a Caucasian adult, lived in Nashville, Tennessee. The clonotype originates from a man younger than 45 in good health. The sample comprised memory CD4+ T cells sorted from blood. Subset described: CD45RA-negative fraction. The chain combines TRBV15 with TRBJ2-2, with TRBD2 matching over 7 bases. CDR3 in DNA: TGTGCCACCAGCAGAGACGGCGGGAGGAACACCGGGGAGCTGTTTTTT. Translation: CATSRDGGRNTGELFF.